These T cell receptor beta chains were read from a single sample in a study of beta chain features in type 1 diabetes. Clones were read by immunoSEQ multiplex PCR, and TCRdb kept only the in-frame ones, dropping some. The data hold a few hundred thousand clones, with about 14% observed a single time. Sequenced sample: naive CD4+ T cells from blood. The receptors were sampled from a man aged 25-45 years with type 1 diabetes. The CDR3 runs from the conserved cysteine through the conserved F or W. The D gene is left open where the match is weak. Not every row has a clone size; where given, it reads once, few, many or a size class.

>.|TRBJ1-5|TRBV2|.
TGTGCCAGCAGTGAATCTGGTTGGGACTCAAGCAATCAGCCCCAGCATTTT
CASSESGWDSSNQPQHF
>.|TRBJ2-1|TRBV2|TRBD1
TGTGCCAGCAGGGAGGACAGGTACAATGAGCAGTTCTTC
CASREDRYNEQFF
>few|TRBJ1-5|TRBV7-8|.
TGTGCCAGCAGCTCCTCGGTGGCTCGAGGGTTAAGTCAGCCCCAGCATTTT
CASSSSVARGLSQPQHF
>few|TRBJ1-5|TRBV7-9|.
TGTGCCAGCAGCCCCATCGCGACAGGTCTGGGTCAGCCCCAGCATTTT
CASSPIATGLGQPQHF
>few|TRBJ2-5|TRBV19|.
TGTGCCAGTAGAAACGGGGACACCGAGGTAGAGACCCAGTACTTC
CASRNGDTEVETQYF
>.|TRBJ1-2|TRBV5-1|.
TGCGCCAGCAGCTCGTCCGGGTCCTATGGCTACACCTTC
CASSSSGSYGYTF
>few|TRBJ1-2|TRBV18|TRBD1
TGTGCCAGCTCACCACAGGGACAGGGGAGGGCTGGCTACACCTTC
CASSPQGQGRAGYTF
>few|TRBJ2-1|TRBV7-6|TRBD2
TGTGCCAGCAGCCCCTCGTGGCGGGGGGGGTACAATGAGCAGTTCTTC
CASSPSWRGGYNEQFF
>few|TRBJ1-1|TRBV29-1|TRBD1
TGCAGCGTTGAAACGACAGGGGGGACTGAAGCTTTCTTT
CSVETTGGTEAFF
>.|TRBJ2-5|TRBV7-9|TRBD2
TGTGCCAGCAGTCAAGAGACCATCGGGGGGGCCCAGTACTTC
CASSQETIGGAQYF
>.|TRBJ1-1|TRBV5-6|.
TGTGCCAGCAGCTGGTACAGGAACACTGAAGCTTTCTTT
CASSWYRNTEAFF
>few|TRBJ1-2|TRBV7-2|TRBD1
TGTGCCAGCAGCCAACGGGACAGGGTCATCTATGGCTACACCTTC
CASSQRDRVIYGYTF
>.|TRBJ1-2|TRBV6-5|TRBD1
TGTGCCAGCAGCCTCGACAGGGAAGCCTCTGGCTACACCTTC
CASSLDREASGYTF
>.|TRBJ2-7|TRBV15|TRBD1
TGTGCCACCAGCAGAGCCGGGACAGGGTCCTACGAGCAGTACTTC
CATSRAGTGSYEQYF
>.|TRBJ2-7|TRBV29-1|.
TGCAGCGTTGAAGGGAGGTCCCTCGACGAGCAGTACTTC
CSVEGRSLDEQYF
>few|TRBJ1-1|TRBV5-1|.
TGCGCCAGCAGCTTGGGGAGGAACACTGAAGCTTTCTTT
CASSLGRNTEAFF
>.|TRBJ1-1|TRBV27|TRBD1
TGTGCCAGCACCCAGGGGGCCATGAACACTGAAGCTTTCTTT
CASTQGAMNTEAFF
>few|TRBJ2-5|TRBV18|.
TGTGCCAGCTCACCGATCAGGGAAGAAGAGACCCAGTACTTC
CASSPIREEETQYF
>few|TRBJ2-7|TRBV7-6|.
TGTGCCAGCAGCCCCGGGGTCTCCTACGAGCAGTACTTC
CASSPGVSYEQYF
>few|TRBJ2-7|TRBV6-5|.
TGTGCCAGCAGTTACCTACAGGGAACCTACGAGCAGTACTTC
CASSYLQGTYEQYF
>.|TRBJ1-4|TRBV30|.
TGTGCCTGGAGTCTTCTAGTAACTAATGAAAAACTGTTTTTT
CAWSLLVTNEKLFF
>.|TRBJ2-3|TRBV4-2|TRBD2
TGTGCCAGCAGCCAAGATTTTACTAGCGGGGGTGGGACAGATACGCAGTATTTT
CASSQDFTSGGGTDTQYF
>.|TRBJ2-3|TRBV4-1|TRBD2
TGCGCCAGCAGCCACACTAGCGGGGGGGCAACAGATACGCAGTATTTT
CASSHTSGGATDTQYF
>few|TRBJ2-1|TRBV5-4|TRBD2
TGTGCCAGCAGCTTGGGATTAGCGGGAGGGCCAGGCAATGAGCAGTTCTTC
CASSLGLAGGPGNEQFF
>.|TRBJ2-5|TRBV10-3|TRBD1
TGTGCCACCGGGACAGCTCAAGAGACCCAGTACTTC
CATGTAQETQYF
>.|TRBJ2-5|TRBV19|.
TGTGCCAGCACGGCGTTTTCCGGAGGTTCGGCCCAGTACTTC
CASTAFSGGSAQYF
>few|TRBJ2-3|TRBV5-4|.
TGTGCCAGCTCCGTCCCGTCAGATACGCAGTATTTT
CASSVPSDTQYF
>.|TRBJ2-3|TRBV5-1|TRBD1
TGCGCCAGCAGCTTGGGGGACAGGGAGGTAACAGATACGCAGTATTTT
CASSLGDREVTDTQYF
>.|TRBJ1-2|TRBV30|.
TGTGCCTGGGGACCAGGGGATTACTATGGCTACACCTTC
CAWGPGDYYGYTF
>few|TRBJ2-1|TRBV6-5|.
TGTGCCAGCAGTCCCGGGACTCCCACCTACAATGAGCAGTTCTTC
CASSPGTPTYNEQFF
>few|TRBJ2-2|TRBV7-2|.
TGTGCCAGCAGCCGGACACCGAACACCGGGGAGCTGTTTTTT
CASSRTPNTGELFF
>few|TRBJ2-1|TRBV9|TRBD1
TGTGCCAGCAGCGTAGGGGGACAGGGGGCTTCCTACAATGAGCAGTTCTTC
CASSVGGQGASYNEQFF
>.|TRBJ2-5|TRBV5-4|TRBD2
TGTGCCAGCAGCTTCCCGGGACTAGCGGGCCAAGAGACCCAGTACTTC
CASSFPGLAGQETQYF
>few|TRBJ2-3|TRBV7-9|.
TGTGCCAGCACCCTAGGGGCCGGCAGGGGAGGCACAGATACGCAGTATTTT
CASTLGAGRGGTDTQYF
>.|TRBJ2-3|TRBV19|TRBD2
TGTGCCAGTAGGCCCGGGACTAGCGAGGATACGCAGTATTTT
CASRPGTSEDTQYF
>few|TRBJ2-1|TRBV25-1|.
TGTGCCAGTTCCAGCTACAATGAGCAGTTCTTC
CASSSYNEQFF
>.|TRBJ2-2|TRBV4-1|.
TGCGCCAGCAGCGCCCCCCAGGATACGAACACCGGGGAGCTGTTTTTT
CASSAPQDTNTGELFF
>.|TRBJ2-7|TRBV18|.
TGTGCCAGCTCAAAAAGAGTGGAGAACTACGAGCAGTACTTC
CASSKRVENYEQYF
>few|TRBJ2-1|TRBV12-5|.
TGTGCTAGCCCGAAAGAGGGTGAGCAGTTCTTC
CASPKEGEQFF
>few|TRBJ2-1|TRBV7-2|.
TGTGCCAGCAGCTTAGGGGCAGCGGAGTTCTTC
CASSLGAAEFF
>.|TRBJ2-7|TRBV9|.
TGTGCCAGCAGCGTGGGGGGTATCCCCTACGAGCAGTACTTC
CASSVGGIPYEQYF
>.|TRBJ1-1|TRBV18|.
TGTGCCAGCTCACCGAAATCGGGGGGGATCGACACTGAAGCTTTCTTT
CASSPKSGGIDTEAFF
>few|TRBJ2-3|TRBV4-1|TRBD2
TGCGCCAGCAGCCAAGAAGGCCGTTTGGGACTAGCGGGAAGCACAGATACGCAGTATTTT
CASSQEGRLGLAGSTDTQYF
>.|TRBJ1-3|TRBV4-1|.
TGCGCCAGCAGCCAGGAGAGCTCTGGAAACACCATATATTTT
CASSQESSGNTIYF
>.|TRBJ1-5|TRBV9|TRBD1
TGTGCCAGCAGCAGACAGGGGGGCAATCAGCCCCAGCATTTT
CASSRQGGNQPQHF
>.|TRBJ2-3|TRBV14|TRBD1
TGTGCCAGCAGCCAGCGGGACAGGGGAGAGGCCCCGCCAGATACGCAGTATTTT
CASSQRDRGEAPPDTQYF
>few|TRBJ2-2|TRBV28|.
TGTGCCAGCAGTTCATCCGGACAATCCGGGGAGCTGTTTTTT
CASSSSGQSGELFF
>.|TRBJ2-3|TRBV2|.
TGTGCCAGCAGTGACGGCGGCAGCACAGATACGCAGTATTTT
CASSDGGSTDTQYF
>.|TRBJ2-4|TRBV11-3|.
TGTGCCAGCAGCTCCCGCGGAGCCAAAAACATTCAGTACTTC
CASSSRGAKNIQYF
>.|TRBJ2-7|TRBV18|.
TGTGCCAGCTCACCCGCGACAAAATACGAGCAGTACTTC
CASSPATKYEQYF
>.|TRBJ2-7|TRBV5-4|TRBD1
TGTGCCAGCAGCTTGAACAGGGGTAGCGAGCAGTACTTC
CASSLNRGSEQYF
>.|TRBJ2-3|TRBV11-2|TRBD2
TGTGCCAGCAGCTTAGGCGGAGCGGGGGGTGATACGCAGTATTTT
CASSLGGAGGDTQYF
>.|TRBJ1-1|TRBV25-1|TRBD1
TGTGCCAGCCGTAACTCAGGGGGCACTGAAGCTTTCTTT
CASRNSGGTEAFF